Below are 27 T cell receptor beta chains sequenced from a single sample in a study of CDR3 diversity in severe acne. A single record per CDR3 protein comes from TCRdb applying MiXCR to the PCR reads. Of some 84,000 distinct CDR3 sequences listed, 51% are singletons. The sample was blood. The receptors originated from a male donor in good health, without acne.

This clonotype was picked up a small number of times. The chain recombines TRBV9 with TRBJ1-1; the match to TRBD1 covers 10 bases. This CDR3 has 19 residues. Trimming took 0 bases from V and 1 from J; bases not matched to a gene: 12. Germline V gene sequence: CDR1 SGDLS, CDR2 YYNGEE. The CDR3: CASSVGGQGWETPNTEAFF. The CDR3 bases are TGTGCCAGCAGCGTAGGGGGACAGGGGTGGGAGACGCCGAACACTGAAGCTTTCTTT. The complete variable domain, with remaining parts taken from reference TRBV9 and TRBJ1-1, reads DSGVTQTPKHLITATGQRVTLRCSPRSGDLSVYWYQQSLDQGLQFLIQYYNGEERAKGNILERFSAQQFPDLHSELNLSSLELGDSALYFCASSVGGQGWETPNTEAFFGQGTRLTVV.

CDR3 protein: CSAVTGDGNQPQHF. The CDR3 nucleotides read TGCAGTGCTGTGACAGGGGACGGCAATCAGCCCCAGCATTTT. The genes are TRBV20-1 and TRBJ1-5; 8 bases map to TRBD1. CDR3 length equals 14 residues. The junction had 5 bases not matched to a gene; V was cut back by 5 bases and J by 2 bases. Germline CDR1 reads DFQATT; CDR2 reads SNEGSKA (reference sequence).

This clonotype has a count of ten or more. An end of the junction differs from the germline gene, which may be a read error. V is TRBV7-7 and J is TRBJ1-2, with TRBD1 identical over 11 bases. Germline CDR1 reads SSHAT; CDR2 reads FNYEAQ (reference sequence). The CDR3 runs to 17 residues. CDR3 nucleotides: TGTGCTAGCAGCTTAGTGGGGCTCGGACAGGGGGCGAATGGCTACACCTTC. It is translated as CASSLVGLGQGANGYTF.

This clonotype was counted many times. The chain has TRBV5-1 and TRBJ1-5, with D possibly TRBD1 on 6 matching bases. Between the trimmed V and J ends, which lost 1 base and 3 bases, there was a span of 11 bases. The CDR3 covers 15 residues. Germline values: CDR1 SGHRS, CDR2 YFSETQ. The CDR3 DNA is TGCGCCAGCAGCTTGCGCTCAGGGGACAATCAGCCCCAGCATTTT. Its translation is CASSLRSGDNQPQHF.

The V gene is TRBV10-1, the J gene TRBJ1-5, with D perhaps TRBD1 (5 bases). Germline assignment: CDR1 WNHNN and CDR2 SYGVQD (reference sequence). V lost 6 bases, J lost 6 bases, and 21 bases lay in between. The CDR3 extends over 16 amino acids. This chain's CDR3 is CASSHSTRDSGQPQHF. The CDR3 bases are TGCGCCAGCAGCCACTCAACCCGGGACTCTGGTCAGCCCCAGCATTTT.

This clonotype is labeled medium-sized. The genes are TRBV20-1 and TRBJ2-7; 10 nucleotides align to TRBD2. The CDR3 length is 16 residues. The germline V gene encodes CDR1 DFQATT and CDR2 SNEGSKA (reference sequence). V was pared by 3 bases and J by 5 bases, with 13 bases of the junction left unmatched. CDR3 in amino acids: CSASLPSGSGRNEQYF. The CDR3 DNA sequence: TGCAGTGCTAGTTTACCTAGCGGGAGCGGCAGGAACGAGCAGTACTTC.

By sample fraction, this clonotype is medium-sized. The chain joins TRBV20-1 to TRBJ1-2; 7 bases are a match to TRBD1. V shed 3 bases, J shed 2 bases, and the junction held 9 bases outside the gene matches. The CDR3 sequence is 15 residues long. Germline CDR1 DFQATT, CDR2 SNEGSKA (reference sequence). The CDR3 DNA reads TGCAGTGCTAGCGATTCGACAGGGACGAACTATGGCTACACCTTC. Its translation: CSASDSTGTNYGYTF.

This clonotype was seen ten or more times. The rearrangement joins TRBV28 to TRBJ2-7; TRBD1 is a possible D gene (5 bases). The CDR3 loop spans 14 amino acids. Germline V lookup: CDR1 MDHEN, CDR2 SYDVKM. The V end was cut by 1 base, the J end by 4 bases, with 11 bases between. In DNA form, the CDR3 reads TGTGCCAGCAGTTTATATGGGGCTTCTTACGAGCAGTACTTC. Translation: CASSLYGASYEQYF. The full variable domain, rest sourced from reference TRBV28 and TRBJ2-7, is DVKVTQSSRYLVKRTGEKVFLECVQDMDHENMFWYRQDPGLGLRLIYFSYDVKMKEKGDIPEGYSVSREKKERFSLILESASTNQTSMYLCASSLYGASYEQYFGPGTRLTVT.

This chain uses TRBV7-9 with TRBJ2-2; 8 bases are a match to TRBD1. Germline CDR1 reads SEHNR; CDR2 reads FQNEAQ (reference sequence). This CDR3 is 16 amino acids long. Trimming took 5 bases from V and 1 from J; bases not matched to a gene: 6. CDR3: CASSKPGTGNTGELFF. The CDR3 DNA reads TGTGCCAGCAGCAAGCCCGGGACAGGGAACACCGGGGAGCTGTTTTTT.

The chain links TRBV7-3 to TRBJ2-2; 8 nucleotides agree with TRBD2. This CDR3 spans 17 amino acids. CDR1 is SGHTA and CDR2 is FQGTGA in the germline V gene. The V segment lost 1 base and the J segment 2 bases; nucleotides outside the gene matches: 6. The CDR3 DNA reads TGTGCCAGCAGCTTAAAAGTGGCGGGAGGAAACACCGGGGAGCTGTTTTTT. This gives the protein CASSLKVAGGNTGELFF. The variable domain in full, completed from reference TRBV7-3 and TRBJ2-2, reads GAGVSQTPSNKVTEKGKYVELRCDPISGHTALYWYRQSLGQGPEFLIYFQGTGAADDSGLPNDRFFAVRPEGSVSTLKIQRTERGDSAVYLCASSLKVAGGNTGELFFGEGSRLTVL.

The chain carries TRBV12-3 or TRBV12-4 and TRBJ1-2; possible D gene TRBD1, 6 bases. Trimming took 3 bases from V and 6 from J, leaving 11 bases between them. This CDR3 has 13 residues. CDR3 loop: CASSFGGLDGYTF. In DNA form, the CDR3 reads TGTGCCAGCAGTTTCGGGGGGCTGGATGGCTACACCTTC.

In regard to this clonotype: At one end, the junction sequence differs from germline, possibly due to a read error. CDR3: CASSWTMGDTEAF. The DNA for the CDR3 is TGTGCCAGCAGCTGGACCATGGGGGACACTGAAGCTTTC. The chain employs TRBV5-8 and TRBJ2-6; the D gene is possibly TRBD1 (6 bases). In germline, CDR1 is SGHTS, CDR2 YDEGEE. CDR3 size: 13 residues.

This clonotype was found a few times. The chain combines TRBV2 with TRBJ1-5; 8 positions agree with TRBD1. The CDR3 spans 13 residues. Germline lookup yields CDR1 SNHLY and CDR2 FYNNEI. J lost 9 bases, V lost 6 bases, and 7 bases had no gene match. CDR3 coding DNA: TGTGCCAGCAGCGGACAGGGTTCCGCGCCCCAGCATTTT. This codes for CASSGQGSAPQHF.

With respect to this clonotype: The conserved phenylalanine or tryptophan is not found at the CDR3 terminus, so this likely reflects a read error. The limits of the CDR3 on the DNA are not certain, so only TCRdb's listed CDR3 is given. V and J are TRBV7-9 and TRBJ1-2. Looked up from germline, CDR1 is SEHNR and CDR2 is FQNEAQ (reference sequence). The CDR3 has 9 residues if both end residues are counted. The CDR3 protein is CASSFILAG.

This clonotype was found a few times. CDR3 DNA: TGTGCCATCAGTGACGGACGCTTGCTGGACACTGAAGCTTTCTTT. This encodes CAISDGRLLDTEAFF. The chain recombines TRBV10-3 with TRBJ1-1, with D hard to call. Trimming stripped 3 bases from V and 3 bases from J, with 14 bases between. The CDR3 runs to 15 residues. The germline V gene has CDR1 ENHRY and CDR2 SYGVKD.

The chain combines TRBV10-3 with TRBJ2-1, with 12 bases matching TRBD2. Germline lookup yields CDR1 ENHRY and CDR2 SYGVKD. This CDR3 is built from 16 residues. J gave up 6 bases and V 2 bases, and 5 bases lay outside the gene matches. This CDR3 is CAISEPSGGASNEQFF. The CDR3, as DNA: TGTGCCATCAGTGAGCCTAGCGGGGGGGCTAGCAATGAGCAGTTCTTC.

By share, this clonotype ranks as medium-sized (0.01 to 0.1%). The rearrangement uses TRBV7-9 and TRBJ2-3, with D possibly being TRBD2 (5 bases). The CDR3 loop spans 15 amino acids. Trimming cost V 0 bases and J 0 bases, with 7 bases left between them. CDR1 and CDR2 (germline): SEHNR, FQNEAQ (reference sequence). CDR3 DNA: TGTGCCAGCAGCTTAGCCGGGATAAGCACAGATACGCAGTATTTT. Its translation: CASSLAGISTDTQYF.

This chain connects TRBV20-1 to TRBJ2-7; 12 bases line up with TRBD2. This CDR3 is built from 15 residues. Germline CDR1 is DFQATT and CDR2 is SNEGSKA (reference sequence). Germline trimming cut 2 bases from V and 3 bases from J; bases unmatched to any gene: 5. The CDR3 nucleotides are TGCAGTGCTAGACCCCGACTAGCGGGAGTCTACGAGCAGTACTTC. Translating gives CSARPRLAGVYEQYF.

About this clonotype itself: Because it lacks the conserved phenylalanine or tryptophan at the end, this CDR3 is likely a read error. The V and J genes are TRBV25-1 and TRBJ1-2; D remains ambiguous. The germline V gene encodes CDR1 MGHDK and CDR2 SYGVNS. This CDR3 is 14 amino acids long. Trimming left V 3 bases short and J 10 bases short, with 18 bases between. The CDR3 region has the DNA TGTGCCAGCAGTGATCATCTGCAGGCAGGTGACTACACCTCC. It encodes CASSDHLQAGDYTS.

The chain uses TRBV25-1 and TRBJ1-4, with 7 nucleotides matching TRBD1. The length of the CDR3 is 14 residues. Germline V gene sequence: CDR1 MGHDK, CDR2 SYGVNS. V dropped 8 bases and J dropped 5; count of bases not matched to a gene: 8. The CDR3, as DNA: TGTGCCAGCGTTACAGGGGTGACCAATGAAAAACTGTTTTTT. It translates to CASVTGVTNEKLFF.

The chain uses TRBV5-1 and TRBJ2-2, with 10 bases that match TRBD2. CDR3 length: 16 residues. Per germline, CDR1 SGHRS and CDR2 YFSETQ. The J segment lost 6 bases and the V segment lost 6 bases, leaving 11 bases of the junction unmatched. This CDR3 reads CASKSEREGPAGELFF. In DNA form, the CDR3 reads TGCGCCAGCAAGAGCGAGCGGGAGGGCCCTGCCGGGGAGCTGTTTTTT.

V is TRBV7-9 and J is TRBJ2-5; 7 positions match TRBD2. CDR3 length equals 16 residues. The junction had 18 bases not matched to a gene; V was cut back by 1 base and J by 13 bases. The germline V gene has CDR1 SEHNR and CDR2 FQNEAQ (reference sequence). In DNA, the CDR3 is TGTGCCAGCAGCTTAGGAGCAGCGGGGCTCTGGGAGGCCCGGTACTTC. Translating gives CASSLGAAGLWEARYF. The whole variable domain, remainder taken from reference TRBV7-9 and TRBJ2-5, is DTGVSQNPRHKITKRGQNVTFRCDPISEHNRLYWYRQTLGQGPEFLTYFQNEAQLEKSRLLSDRFSAERPKGSFSTLEIQRTEQGDSAMYLCASSLGAAGLWEARYFGPGTRLLVL.

This clonotype was observed many times. The rearrangement joins TRBV24-1 to TRBJ2-2, with TRBD2 identical over 7 bases. Germline V CDR1 and CDR2: KGHDR, SFDVKD. This CDR3 has 13 amino acids. J lost 5 bases, V lost 6 bases, and 2 bases had no gene match. CDR3 amino acids: CATSWGGTGELFF. For the CDR3, the DNA is TGTGCCACCAGTTGGGGGGGTACCGGGGAGCTGTTTTTT.

Regarding this clonotype: The junction departs from germline at one end; a sequencing error may be responsible. This rearrangement joins TRBV7-9 to TRBJ2-3; 10 bases are shared with TRBD2. This CDR3 is 15 amino acids long. CDR1 and CDR2 from the germline V gene are SEHNR and FQNEAQ (reference sequence). The CDR3 DNA follows: TGTGCCAGCAGCTGGGACCCTAGCGGGAGAGATGCGCAGTATTTT. Residues: CASSWDPSGRDAQYF.

The V call is TRBV2, the J call TRBJ1-1, with no clear D. The germline V and J ends were trimmed by 7 bases and 3 bases, with 15 bases remaining between them. This CDR3 is built from 14 residues. Germline-derived CDR1 and CDR2 are SNHLY and FYNNEI. CDR3 sequence: CASTAGWGYTEAFF. The CDR3 DNA reads TGTGCCAGCACTGCCGGTTGGGGTTACACTGAAGCTTTCTTT.

This chain joins TRBV6-1 and TRBJ1-2, with 10 positions matching TRBD1. This CDR3 comprises 13 residues. V lost 5 bases to trimming and J lost 8 bases; unmatched junction nucleotides: 5. Per germline, CDR1 MNHNS and CDR2 SASEGT. The CDR3 sequence: CASSSGTGDGYTF. The CDR3 nucleotides read TGTGCCAGCAGTTCCGGGACAGGGGACGGCTACACCTTC.

This clonotype was recorded a few times. Since the CDR3 does not end with the conserved phenylalanine or tryptophan, this likely comes from a read error. The chain joins TRBV2 to TRBJ1-2; no clear D. The CDR3 loop spans 12 amino acids. V lost 5 bases and J 3 bases, leaving 7 bases between the germline ends. Per germline, CDR1 SNHLY and CDR2 FYNNEI. The CDR3 nucleotides are TGTGCCAGCAGTCGGCAGGACTATGGCTACACCCTC. Protein: CASSRQDYGYTL.